This passage covers 14 T cell receptor beta chains from one sample sequenced in a study of shared clonotypes between healthy human individuals. The repertoire was sequenced with immunoSEQ multiplex PCR; TCRdb's copy has only in-frame clones and lacks some. The table records millions of clones, approximately 95% of them present only once. Sample: naive CD4+ T cells from PBMCs. Subset noted: CD45RA+ positively selected. Every receptor here comes from a young man in good health. Some clones in this sample may be carry-over from other donors' samples.

V usage is TRBV10-3 and J usage is TRBJ1-2, with D perhaps TRBD1 (5 bases). The germline CDR1 and CDR2 sequences are ENHRY and SYGVKD. The CDR3 covers 14 residues. The V and J ends lost 4 bases and 4 bases respectively, with 13 bases between them. Written as DNA, the CDR3 is TGTGCCATCAGTGGGGGGGAGTCCGGCTATGGCTACACCTTC. It translates to CAISGGESGYGYTF.

The chain uses TRBV5-1 and TRBJ1-2; D perhaps matches TRBD1 (5 bases). CDR1 is SGHRS, CDR2 YFSETQ, per germline. The V end lost 1 base, the J end lost 4 bases, and 14 bases lay between the germline ends. This CDR3 has 15 amino acids. The CDR3 DNA follows: TGCGCCAGCAGCTTGTTTGGGGCGTTTTCCTATGGCTACACCTTC. Amino acids: CASSLFGAFSYGYTF.

The rearrangement uses TRBV27 and TRBJ2-7; D call uncertain. The CDR3 covers 13 residues. The germline CDR1 and CDR2 sequences are MNHEY and SMNVEV (reference sequence). The V end lost 5 bases, the J end lost 5 bases, and 13 bases lay between the germline ends. As DNA, the CDR3 is TGTGCCAGCAGTCTAACCAGCTTCGACGAGCAGTACTTC. Residues: CASSLTSFDEQYF.

The J gene is TRBJ2-7, the V gene TRBV28; D may be TRBD2 (5 bases). Germline values: CDR1 MDHEN, CDR2 SYDVKM. This CDR3 has 14 residues. V was shortened by 1 base and J by 6 bases, with 13 bases between the two germline ends. Here the CDR3 DNA reads TGTGCCAGCAGTTTATCTCCCGGAAGCGGCGAGCAGTACTTC. It translates to CASSLSPGSGEQYF.

A remark on this clone: Other DNA sequences of this sample code for an identical CDR3. The chain uses TRBV2 and TRBJ2-1; D possibly uses TRBD1 or TRBD2 (5 bases each). CDR1 and CDR2 from the germline V gene are SNHLY and FYNNEI. The CDR3 spans 15 residues. V was pared by 6 bases and J by 4 bases, with 16 bases between. CDR3 in DNA: TGTGCCAGCAGCGATCCGGGACGACCATACAATGAGCAGTTCTTC. This encodes CASSDPGRPYNEQFF.

The chain couples TRBV5-1 to TRBJ2-2; tentatively, D is TRBD1 (5 bases). The CDR3 covers 15 residues. Germline V gene lookup returns CDR1 SGHRS and CDR2 YFSETQ. Between the trimmed V and J ends, which lost 0 bases and 5 bases, there was a span of 11 bases. The CDR3 sequence: CASSLGRDNTGELFF. The DNA of the CDR3 is TGCGCCAGCAGCTTGGGCAGGGATAATACCGGGGAGCTGTTTTTT.

This chain joins TRBV4-3 and TRBJ2-5; 8 bases are a match to TRBD2. Germline V lookup: CDR1 LGHNA, CDR2 YSLEER. With 4 bases clipped from V and 2 bases from J, the junction kept 9 bases outside the gene matches. The CDR3 covers 16 residues. The CDR3 is CASSPNPGLGQETQYF. The CDR3 DNA reads TGCGCCAGCAGCCCCAATCCGGGACTAGGGCAAGAGACCCAGTACTTC.

The J gene is TRBJ2-7, the V gene TRBV6-1; D unclear. The CDR3 length is 11 residues. Germline lookup yields CDR1 MNHNS and CDR2 SASEGT. Trimming removed 5 bases from V and 3 bases from J, with 5 bases in between. The CDR3 is CASSSRYEQYF. For the CDR3, the DNA is TGTGCCAGCAGTTCCCGCTACGAGCAGTACTTC.

The genes are TRBV11-2 and TRBJ2-2, with 13 bases aligning to TRBD2. V trimming: 4 bases; J trimming: 4 bases; junction bases outside the gene matches: 6. The CDR3 spans 17 residues. CDR1 SGHAT and CDR2 FQNNGV come from the germline V gene. The CDR3 here is CASSSRGLAGLTGELFF. As DNA, the CDR3 is TGTGCCAGCAGCTCGAGGGGACTAGCGGGGCTCACCGGGGAGCTGTTTTTT.

V gene TRBV5-1 combines with J gene TRBJ2-1; TRBD2 might be the D (7 bases). Between the trimmed V and J ends, which lost 7 bases and 6 bases, there was a span of 20 bases. Germline V CDR1 and CDR2: SGHRS, YFSETQ. The CDR3 contains 15 residues. CDR3 sequence: CASFQGPERGNEQFF. CDR3 nucleotides: TGCGCCAGCTTCCAGGGGCCCGAGCGGGGCAATGAGCAGTTCTTC.

This chain joins TRBV5-1 and TRBJ2-5; D not certain. Germline V gene data show CDR1 as SGHRS and CDR2 as YFSETQ. There are 15 residues in the CDR3. Trimming left V 4 bases short and J 2 bases short, with 15 bases between. CDR3 sequence reads: CASSEPEGLQETQYF. The CDR3 bases are TGCGCCAGCAGCGAACCAGAAGGGCTTCAAGAGACCCAGTACTTC.

On this clone itself: Other nucleotide sequences from this sample produce the same CDR3. The chain combines TRBV5-1 with TRBJ2-7; TRBD1 matches at 9 bases. This CDR3 spans 13 amino acids. The germline CDR1 and CDR2 sequences are SGHRS and YFSETQ. Trimming at V came to 0 bases and at J to 6 bases, leaving 1 base not matched to a gene. CDR3: CASSLGQGGEQYF. CDR3 nucleotides: TGCGCCAGCAGCTTGGGACAGGGGGGCGAGCAGTACTTC.

The rearrangement joins TRBV28 to TRBJ2-3, with D maybe TRBD1 (6 bases). The germline V and J ends were trimmed by 5 bases and 4 bases, with 10 bases remaining between them. Germline V CDR1 and CDR2: MDHEN, SYDVKM. The CDR3 runs 13 residues. In DNA, the CDR3 is TGTGCCAGCAGTCAGGGGAGTCCAGATACGCAGTATTTT. As protein: CASSQGSPDTQYF.

The genes are TRBV5-6 and TRBJ1-3, with a possible D match to TRBD1 (5 bases). V was cut by 2 bases and J by 4 bases, with 16 bases left in between. CDR3 length equals 16 residues. Germline V gives CDR1 SGHDT, CDR2 YYEEEE. CDR3 DNA sequence: TGTGCCAGCAGCTTACCGGGGACCGAGGGAGGAAACACCATATATTTT. Translated: CASSLPGTEGGNTIYF.